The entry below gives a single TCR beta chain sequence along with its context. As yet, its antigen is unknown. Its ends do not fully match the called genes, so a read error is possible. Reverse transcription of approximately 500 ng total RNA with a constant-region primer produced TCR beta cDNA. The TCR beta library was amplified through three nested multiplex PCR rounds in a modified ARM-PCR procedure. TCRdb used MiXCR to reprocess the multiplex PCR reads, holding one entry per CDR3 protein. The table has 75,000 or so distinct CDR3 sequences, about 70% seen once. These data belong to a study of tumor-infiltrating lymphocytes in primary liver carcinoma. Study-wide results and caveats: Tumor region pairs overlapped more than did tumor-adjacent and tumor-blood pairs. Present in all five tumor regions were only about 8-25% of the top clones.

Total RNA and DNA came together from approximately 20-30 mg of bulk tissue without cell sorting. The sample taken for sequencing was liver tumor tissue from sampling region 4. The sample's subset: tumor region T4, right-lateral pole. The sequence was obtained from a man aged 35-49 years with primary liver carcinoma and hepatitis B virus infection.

This chain's CDR3 is CAGRSRDSGHLETQYF. The CDR3, as DNA: TGTGCCGGCAGATCCCGGGACTCAGGCCACCTAGAGACCCAGTACTTC. This chain links TRBV11-2 with TRBJ2-5; a possible D gene is TRBD2 (6 bases). This CDR3 has 16 residues. CDR1 is SGHAT, CDR2 FQNNGV, per germline.